This TCR beta chain was found in a study of blood T cell repertoires in COVID-19. Study-wide context: Whether acute or convalescent, the COVID-19 samples came from the United States, Italy and Spain. PBMCs, B-cell-depleted T cells, or T cells were the source of the cDNA or gDNA that made up the material.

Clones were read by immunoSEQ multiplex PCR, and TCRdb kept only the in-frame ones, dropping some. The repertoire holds around 210,000 clones, with approximately 85% as singletons. This clone was seen only a few times. This CDR3 region has 18 residues. J gave up 0 bases and V 0 bases, and 9 bases lay outside the gene matches. CDR1 SGHRS and CDR2 YFSETQ come from the germline V gene. It was during active infection that Seattle patients were enrolled and then longitudinally followed. The specimen was peripheral blood. This sequence joins TRBV5-1 and TRBJ2-1; 7 nucleotides match TRBD1. This receptor was obtained from a man aged 50-60 years with COVID-19, enrolled during active disease. The CDR3 loop reads CASSLAAVRTGSYNEQFF. The DNA of the CDR3 is TGCGCCAGCAGCTTGGCGGCGGTAAGGACAGGCTCCTACAATGAGCAGTTCTTC.